One sample yielded the 24 T cell receptor beta chains listed below, sequenced in a study of response to subunit inactivated influenza vaccine. Using its own MiXCR run on the RT-PCR reads, TCRdb lists one record per CDR3 protein. The sample records 600,000 to 700,000 distinct CDR3 sequences, less than 15% being singletons. The specimen was PBMCs from blood, collected 14 to 15 days before vaccination. The receptors were gathered from a man aged 45-65 years who received an inactivated influenza vaccine.

This chain links TRBV4-2 with TRBJ2-1, with 9 nucleotides matching TRBD2. V was clipped by 4 bases and J by 5 bases; unmatched bases: 6. The CDR3 consists of 15 residues. Germline-derived CDR1 and CDR2 are LGHNA and YNFKEQ. The CDR3 DNA sequence: TGTGCCAGCAGCCTAACCGGGACTAGCAACAATGAGCAGTTCTTC. Amino acids: CASSLTGTSNNEQFF.

Many counts were recorded for this clonotype. The rearrangement joins TRBV14 to TRBJ1-1, with TRBD1 as a possible D gene (6 bases). Per germline, CDR1 SGHDN and CDR2 FVKESK. V lost 3 bases and J lost 5, with 13 bases in between. The CDR3 is made up of 14 amino acids. CDR3 in DNA: TGTGCCAGCAGCCAGGCCAGGGGTTGGACTGAAGCTTTCTTT. This codes for CASSQARGWTEAFF.

A few counts support this clonotype. This chain connects TRBV6-1 to TRBJ1-5, with TRBD1 matching 7 bases. Per the germline V gene, CDR1 is MNHNS and CDR2 is SASEGT. The CDR3 consists of 16 residues. J was trimmed by 2 bases and V by 6 bases; bases with no gene match: 10. The chain's CDR3 is CASSPTGVNGNQPQHF. CDR3 sequence (DNA): TGTGCCAGCAGCCCTACAGGGGTGAATGGCAATCAGCCCCAGCATTTT.

The sample holds many counts of this clonotype. J is TRBJ1-5 and V is TRBV20-1; maybe TRBD1 (6 bases). Trimming took 3 bases from V and 7 from J, leaving 13 bases between them. Germline CDR1 DFQATT, CDR2 SNEGSKA (reference sequence). The CDR3 spans 13 residues. The CDR3 spells CSASGGRGQPQHF. The DNA for the CDR3 is TGCAGTGCTAGTGGGGGGCGGGGGCAGCCCCAGCATTTT.

This clonotype was picked up a small number of times. This rearrangement joins TRBV7-8 to TRBJ2-7, with 7 bases that match TRBD2. Per the germline V gene, CDR1 is SGHVS and CDR2 is FQNEAQ. This CDR3 spans 16 amino acids. V was pared by 2 bases and J by 2 bases, with 9 bases of the junction left unmatched. In nucleotides, the CDR3 is TGTGCCAGCAGCTTAAGTAGCCTAGCGGTTCCCTACGAGCAGTACTTC. It specifies CASSLSSLAVPYEQYF.

The CDR3 region is CSASLSASGANVLTF. DNA for the CDR3: TGCAGTGCTAGTCTTAGCGCCTCTGGGGCCAACGTCCTGACTTTC. This chain uses TRBV20-1 with TRBJ2-6; D is possibly TRBD2 (5 bases). Trimming took 3 bases from V and 0 from J, leaving 9 bases between them. Germline assignment: CDR1 DFQATT and CDR2 SNEGSKA (reference sequence). CDR3 length equals 15 residues.

V and J are TRBV20-1 and TRBJ2-5; D remains unclear. The length of the CDR3 is 14 residues. Trimming pared 0 bases from V and 6 bases from J, leaving 14 bases between. Germline values: CDR1 DFQATT, CDR2 SNEGSKA (reference sequence). CDR3 nucleotides: TGCAGTGCTAGAGATCGAAAGGGATCGCAGACCCAGTACTTC. Residues: CSARDRKGSQTQYF.

This clonotype was found a few times. The chain recombines TRBV5-1 with TRBJ2-3; D is possibly TRBD1 (6 bases). The germline CDR1 and CDR2 sequences are SGHRS and YFSETQ. The length of the CDR3 is 17 residues. V was trimmed by 1 base and J by 4 bases, leaving 19 bases between them. The CDR3 DNA reads as TGCGCCAGCAGCTTGCCAAAGACAGGTAACCCCGCAGATACGCAGTATTTT. Encoded protein: CASSLPKTGNPADTQYF.

This sequence joins TRBV4-2 and TRBJ1-2; TRBD1 might be the D (5 bases). Germline CDR1 is LGHNA and CDR2 is YNFKEQ. With 1 base removed from V and 0 bases from J, the gap between germline ends came to 18 bases. The CDR3 has 18 amino acids. The CDR3 sequence is CASSQVFPGPGANYGYTF. In DNA form, the CDR3 reads TGTGCCAGCAGCCAAGTTTTTCCGGGACCGGGAGCTAACTATGGCTACACCTTC.

The chain links TRBV7-6 to TRBJ2-5; a possible D gene is TRBD2 (7 bases). The germline V gene has CDR1 SGHVS and CDR2 FNYEAQ. The CDR3 contains 18 residues. V dropped 1 base and J dropped 0 bases, with 18 bases sitting between them. The chain's CDR3 is CASSLVLSGGRNQETQYF. The CDR3 coding sequence is TGTGCCAGCAGCTTAGTGCTTTCGGGGGGCAGAAACCAAGAGACCCAGTACTTC.

The table lists this clonotype with a few counts. J is TRBJ1-2 and V is TRBV5-6, with 9 bases aligning to TRBD1. CDR1 SGHDT and CDR2 YYEEEE come from the germline V gene. The CDR3 totals 14 residues. V was clipped by 3 bases and J by 5 bases; unmatched bases: 5. The CDR3 here is CASSSGTGTYGYTF. In DNA, the CDR3 is TGTGCCAGCAGCTCCGGGACAGGGACATATGGCTACACCTTC.

V gene TRBV11-1 combines with J gene TRBJ2-5, with TRBD2 identical over 12 bases. Trimming at V came to 11 bases and at J to 2 bases, leaving 18 bases not matched to a gene. CDR1 and CDR2 from the germline V gene are SGHAT and FQDESV (reference sequence). This CDR3 has 18 residues. CDR3 coding DNA: TGTGCCCCGACGAAATTGGGGACTAGCGGGTTCTATCAAGAGACCCAGTACTTC. It translates to CAPTKLGTSGFYQETQYF. The full variable domain, in which reference TRBV11-1 and TRBJ2-5 provide the parts outside the CDR3, is EAEVAQSPRYKITEKSQAVAFWCDPISGHATLYWYRQILGQGPELLVQFQDESVVDDSQLPKDRFSAERLKGVDSTLKIQPAELGDSAMYLCAPTKLGTSGFYQETQYFGPGTRLLVL.

This clonotype was seen repeatedly, ten times or more. CDR3 residues: CASSFGGLAKNIQYF. DNA for the CDR3: TGTGCCAGCAGCTTCGGGGGATTAGCCAAAAACATTCAGTACTTC. The chain employs TRBV11-2 and TRBJ2-4; perhaps TRBD2 as D (6 bases). CDR3 length: 15 amino acids. The germline CDR1 and CDR2 sequences are SGHAT and FQNNGV. The V end lost 3 bases, the J end lost 0 bases, and 9 bases lay between the germline ends.

This clonotype was seen a few times. The chain couples TRBV27 to TRBJ2-1, with 8 positions matching TRBD2. The germline gives CDR1 MNHEY, CDR2 SMNVEV (reference sequence). The CDR3 length is 16 residues. The trim removed 0 bases at V and 6 bases at J, leaving 7 bases unmatched. The CDR3 loop reads CASSLSSSGSSNEQFF. The CDR3 DNA reads TGTGCCAGCAGTTTATCTTCCAGCGGGAGCAGCAATGAGCAGTTCTTC.

The chain joins TRBV2 to TRBJ2-7; TRBD1 is a possible D gene (6 bases). Germline values: CDR1 SNHLY, CDR2 FYNNEI. Trimming shortened V by 7 bases and J by 0 bases, and 13 bases separated the two germline ends. This CDR3 has 14 amino acids. The CDR3 is CASTGTPDSYEQYF. The DNA of the CDR3 is TGTGCCAGCACTGGGACACCTGACTCCTACGAGCAGTACTTC.

Written as DNA, the CDR3 is TGCGCCAGCAGTATGGTACTAGGCAATGAGCAGTTCTTC. Protein sequence: CASSMVLGNEQFF. The chain is built from TRBV5-1 and TRBJ2-1, with D tentatively TRBD2 (5 bases). CDR3 length: 13 residues. Germline CDR1 reads SGHRS; CDR2 reads YFSETQ. V was trimmed by 5 bases and J by 6 bases, leaving 12 bases between them.

Ten or more counts support this clonotype. The chain joins TRBV2 to TRBJ2-1; the match to TRBD2 covers 11 bases. The germline V gene has CDR1 SNHLY and CDR2 FYNNEI. V lost 6 bases and J lost 14; bases outside the gene matches: 15. This CDR3 comprises 15 residues. The CDR3 loop reads CASRAGLADFGGKFF. For the CDR3, the DNA is TGTGCCAGCAGAGCGGGACTAGCGGACTTCGGGGGGAAGTTCTTC.

This clonotype has just a few counts. The genes are TRBV7-3 and TRBJ2-1, with TRBD2 matching over 13 bases. The V segment lost 5 bases and the J segment 16 bases; nucleotides outside the gene matches: 8. This CDR3 spans 13 amino acids. Per germline, CDR1 SGHTA and CDR2 FQGTGA. The CDR3 loop reads CASSPGTSGTSFF. The CDR3 DNA sequence: TGTGCCAGCAGCCCCGGGACTAGCGGGACAAGTTTCTTC.

For this clonotype: The junction does not match germline at one end; this may be a read error. This chain joins TRBV27 and TRBJ1-4; the D gene is possibly TRBD1 (5 bases). This CDR3 region has 15 residues. Looked up from germline, CDR1 is MNHEY and CDR2 is SMNVEV (reference sequence). Here the CDR3 reads CASSLLFQGGEELFF. For the CDR3, the DNA is TGTGCCAGCAGTTTATTGTTCCAGGGAGGTGAAGAACTGTTTTTT.

This clonotype was seen only a few times. The chain combines TRBV7-9 with TRBJ1-2; 11 bases align to TRBD1. Trimming took 2 bases from V and 2 from J; bases not matched to a gene: 4. Germline V CDR1 and CDR2: SEHNR, FQNEAQ (reference sequence). This CDR3 spans 16 amino acids. Written as DNA, the CDR3 is TGTGCCAGCAGCTTATCCGGGACAGGGGGAAACTATGGCTACACCTTC. This codes for CASSLSGTGGNYGYTF.

This clonotype occurred a few times. The genes are TRBV20-1 and TRBJ2-3, with 10 bases fitting TRBD2. Germline assignment: CDR1 DFQATT and CDR2 SNEGSKA (reference sequence). V shed 4 bases and J 2 bases; nucleotides not matched to a gene: 6. CDR3 size: 15 residues. CDR3 sequence: CSATGLAAFTDTQYF. For the CDR3, the DNA is TGCAGTGCTACAGGACTAGCGGCTTTCACAGATACGCAGTATTTT.

This clonotype was detected many times. The V gene is TRBV29-1, the J gene TRBJ2-4, with 9 bases fitting TRBD1. Germline assignment: CDR1 SQVTM and CDR2 ANQGSEA. V lost 3 bases, J lost 9 bases, and 6 bases stayed unmatched. This CDR3 has 13 amino acids. The CDR3 nucleotides are TGCAGCGTTGAGACAGGGGGAGATTCCATTCAGTACTTC. It translates to CSVETGGDSIQYF.

In this sample, this clonotype turned up a few times. The chain uses TRBV20-1 and TRBJ2-4, with 11 bases lining up with TRBD2. Germline assignment: CDR1 DFQATT and CDR2 SNEGSKA (reference sequence). The J segment lost 4 bases and the V segment lost 6 bases, leaving 8 bases of the junction unmatched. This CDR3 comprises 15 residues. CDR3 in DNA: TGCAGTGCCGTACTAGCGGGGGACCTTAAAAACATTCAGTACTTC. It encodes CSAVLAGDLKNIQYF.

This clonotype was seen repeatedly, ten times or more. The rearrangement uses TRBV4-1 and TRBJ1-1; the D is unclear. CDR1 is MGHRA and CDR2 is YSYEKL in the germline V gene. Trimming took off 0 bases at V and 5 bases at J, with 16 bases between the two ends. CDR3 length: 16 amino acids. CDR3 nucleotides: TGCGCCAGCAGCCAAGATCCGGCGGTCAAGTTTACTGAAGCTTTCTTT. Translating it yields CASSQDPAVKFTEAFF.